This T cell receptor beta chain was identified in a study of T cell repertoires in cytomegalovirus infection. This clonotype was detected ten times or more. TCRdb called the reads again in MiXCR, with one record for every CDR3 protein. This table holds about 250,000 distinct CDR3 sequences, 6% to 8% found once. The TCR sequence derives from a human donor in good health (CMV status not recorded). Some clones in this sample may be carry-over from other donors' samples. The specimen was PBMCs.

In nucleotides, the CDR3 is TGCGCCAGCAGCCCGGAGGCGGGGTCAACCCAACCAGATCAGCCCCAGCATTTT. Amino acid sequence: CASSPEAGSTQPDQPQHF. This rearrangement joins TRBV4-1 to TRBJ1-5, with unresolved D. The V end was cut by 4 bases, the J end by 5 bases, with 24 bases between. Germline CDR1 reads MGHRA; CDR2 reads YSYEKL. The CDR3 loop spans 18 amino acids.